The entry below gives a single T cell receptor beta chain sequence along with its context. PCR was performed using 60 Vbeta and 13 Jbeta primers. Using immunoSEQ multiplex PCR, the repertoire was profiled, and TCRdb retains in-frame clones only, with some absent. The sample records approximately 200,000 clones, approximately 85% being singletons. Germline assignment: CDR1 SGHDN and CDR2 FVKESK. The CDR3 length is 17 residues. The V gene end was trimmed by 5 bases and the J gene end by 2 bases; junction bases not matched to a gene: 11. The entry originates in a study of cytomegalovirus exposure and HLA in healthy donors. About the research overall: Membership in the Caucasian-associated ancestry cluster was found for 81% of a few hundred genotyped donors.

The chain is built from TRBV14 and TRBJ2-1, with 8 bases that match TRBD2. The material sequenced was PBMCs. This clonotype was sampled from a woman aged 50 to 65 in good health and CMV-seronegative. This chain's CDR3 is CASSTRWGGRTYNEQFF. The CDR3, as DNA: TGTGCCAGCAGCACTCGGTGGGGCGGGAGGACCTACAATGAGCAGTTCTTC.